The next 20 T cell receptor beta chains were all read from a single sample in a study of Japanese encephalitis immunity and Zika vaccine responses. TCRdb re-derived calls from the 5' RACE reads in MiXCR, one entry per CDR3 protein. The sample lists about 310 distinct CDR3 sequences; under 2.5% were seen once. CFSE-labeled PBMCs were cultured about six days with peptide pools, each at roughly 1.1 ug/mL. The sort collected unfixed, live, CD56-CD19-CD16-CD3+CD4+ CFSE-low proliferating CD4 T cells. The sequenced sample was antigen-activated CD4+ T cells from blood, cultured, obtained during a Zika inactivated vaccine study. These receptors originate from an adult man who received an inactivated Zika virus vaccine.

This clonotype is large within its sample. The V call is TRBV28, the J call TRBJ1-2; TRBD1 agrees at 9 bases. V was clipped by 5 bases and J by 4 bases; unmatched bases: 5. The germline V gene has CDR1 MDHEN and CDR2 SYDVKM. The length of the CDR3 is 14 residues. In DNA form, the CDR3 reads TGTGCCAGCAGTCCTGGGGACAGGGTCTATGGCTACACCTTC. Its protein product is CASSPGDRVYGYTF.

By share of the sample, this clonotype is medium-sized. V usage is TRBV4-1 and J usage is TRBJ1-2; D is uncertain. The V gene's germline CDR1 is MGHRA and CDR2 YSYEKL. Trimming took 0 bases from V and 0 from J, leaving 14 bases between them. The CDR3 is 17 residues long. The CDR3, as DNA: TGCGCCAGCAGCCAAGAAGGAGGAGCCACGACTAACTATGGCTACACCTTC. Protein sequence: CASSQEGGATTNYGYTF.

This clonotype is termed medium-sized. This chain's CDR3 is CASHSSWVERGYTF. CDR3 DNA sequence: TGTGCCAGCCACTCTTCGTGGGTTGAGAGGGGCTACACCTTC. The chain is built from TRBV28 and TRBJ1-2; D is unclear. Per the germline V gene, CDR1 is MDHEN and CDR2 is SYDVKM. V was cut by 8 bases and J by 8 bases, with 21 bases left in between. This CDR3 is 14 amino acids long.

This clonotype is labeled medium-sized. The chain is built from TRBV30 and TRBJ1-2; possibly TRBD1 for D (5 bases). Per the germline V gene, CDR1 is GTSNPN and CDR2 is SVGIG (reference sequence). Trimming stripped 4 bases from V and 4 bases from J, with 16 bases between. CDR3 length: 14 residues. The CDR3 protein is CAWNYVGTSYGYTF. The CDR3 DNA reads TGTGCCTGGAATTATGTAGGGACCTCCTATGGCTACACCTTC.

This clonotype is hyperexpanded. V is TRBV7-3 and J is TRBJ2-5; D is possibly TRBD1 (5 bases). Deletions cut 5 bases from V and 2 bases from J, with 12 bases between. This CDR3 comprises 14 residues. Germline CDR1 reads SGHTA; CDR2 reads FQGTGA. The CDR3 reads CASSIGVGQETQYF. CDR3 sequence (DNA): TGTGCCAGCAGCATAGGGGTAGGGCAAGAGACCCAGTACTTC.

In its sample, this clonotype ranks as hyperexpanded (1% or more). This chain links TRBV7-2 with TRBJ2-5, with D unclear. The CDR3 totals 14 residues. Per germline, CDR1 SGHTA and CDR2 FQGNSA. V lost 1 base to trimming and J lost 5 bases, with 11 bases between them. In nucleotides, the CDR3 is TGTGCCAGCAGCTTAGATCCATCACAGGAGACCCAGTACTTC. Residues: CASSLDPSQETQYF.

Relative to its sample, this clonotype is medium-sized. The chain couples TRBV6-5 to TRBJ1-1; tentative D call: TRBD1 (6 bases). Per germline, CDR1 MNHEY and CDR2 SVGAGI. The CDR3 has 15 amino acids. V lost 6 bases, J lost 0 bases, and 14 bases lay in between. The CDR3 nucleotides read TGTGCCAGCAGACGACAGGTAGAAATGAACACTGAAGCTTTCTTT. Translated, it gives CASRRQVEMNTEAFF.

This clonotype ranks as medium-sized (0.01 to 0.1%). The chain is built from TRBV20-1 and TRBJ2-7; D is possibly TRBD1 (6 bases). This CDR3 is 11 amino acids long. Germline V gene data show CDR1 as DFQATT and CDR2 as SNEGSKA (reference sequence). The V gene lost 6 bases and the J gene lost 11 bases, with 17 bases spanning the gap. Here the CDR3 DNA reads TGCAGTGCCCCTTTAGGGTCAGGGGAGTACTTC. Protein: CSAPLGSGEYF.

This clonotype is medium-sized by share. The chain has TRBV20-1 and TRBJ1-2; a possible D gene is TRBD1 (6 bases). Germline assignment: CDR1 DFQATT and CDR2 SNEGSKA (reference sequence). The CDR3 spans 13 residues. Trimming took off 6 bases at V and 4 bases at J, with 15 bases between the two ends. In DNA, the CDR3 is TGCAGTGCATCCTGGGGGCGCGGCTATGGCTACACCTTC. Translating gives CSASWGRGYGYTF.

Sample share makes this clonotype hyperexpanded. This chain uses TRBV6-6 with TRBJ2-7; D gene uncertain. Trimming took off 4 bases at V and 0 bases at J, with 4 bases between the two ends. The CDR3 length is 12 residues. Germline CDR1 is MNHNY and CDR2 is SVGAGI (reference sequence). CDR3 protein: CASSSSSYEQYF. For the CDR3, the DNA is TGTGCCAGCAGTTCTAGCTCCTACGAGCAGTACTTC.

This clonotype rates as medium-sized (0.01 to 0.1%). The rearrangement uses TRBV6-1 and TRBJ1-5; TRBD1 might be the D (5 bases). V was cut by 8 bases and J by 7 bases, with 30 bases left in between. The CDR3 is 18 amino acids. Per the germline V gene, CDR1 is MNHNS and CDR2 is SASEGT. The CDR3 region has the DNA TGTGCCAGCCTTGAATGGGAGGGATTGGGGAGGGGAAGCCAGCCCCAGCATTTT. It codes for CASLEWEGLGRGSQPQHF.

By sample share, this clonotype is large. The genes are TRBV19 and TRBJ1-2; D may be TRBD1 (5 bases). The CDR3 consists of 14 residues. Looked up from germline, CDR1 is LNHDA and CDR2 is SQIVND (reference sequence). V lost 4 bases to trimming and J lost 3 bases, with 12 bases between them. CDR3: CASSTRRGDYGYTF. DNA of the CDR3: TGTGCCAGTAGTACCAGACGGGGGGACTATGGCTACACCTTC.

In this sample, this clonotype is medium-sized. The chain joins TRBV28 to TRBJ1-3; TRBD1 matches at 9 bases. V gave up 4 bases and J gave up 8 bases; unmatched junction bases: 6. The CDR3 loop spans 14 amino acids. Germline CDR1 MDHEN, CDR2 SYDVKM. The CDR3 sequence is CASSSVDRGYTIYF. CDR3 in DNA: TGTGCCAGCAGTTCTGTGGACAGGGGTTACACCATATATTTT.

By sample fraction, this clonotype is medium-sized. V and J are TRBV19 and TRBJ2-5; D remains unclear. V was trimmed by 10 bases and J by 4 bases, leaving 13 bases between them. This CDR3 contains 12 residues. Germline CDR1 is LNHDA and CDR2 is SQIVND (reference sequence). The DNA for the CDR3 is TGTGCCACCCGGAGTGCCGGAGAGACCCAGTACTTC. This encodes CATRSAGETQYF.

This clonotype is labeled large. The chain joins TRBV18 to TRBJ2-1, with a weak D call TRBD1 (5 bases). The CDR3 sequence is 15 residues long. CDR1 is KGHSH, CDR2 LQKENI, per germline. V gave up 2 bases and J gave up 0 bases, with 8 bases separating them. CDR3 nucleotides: TGTGCCAGCTCACCAAGACAGAACTCCTACAATGAGCAGTTCTTC. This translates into CASSPRQNSYNEQFF.

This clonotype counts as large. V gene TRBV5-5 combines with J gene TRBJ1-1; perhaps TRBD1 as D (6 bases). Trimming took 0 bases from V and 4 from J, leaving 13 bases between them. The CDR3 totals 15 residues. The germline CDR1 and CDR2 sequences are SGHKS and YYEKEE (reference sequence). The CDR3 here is CASSLGGRGRTEAFF. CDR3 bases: TGTGCCAGCAGCTTGGGGGGCAGGGGCCGCACTGAAGCTTTCTTT. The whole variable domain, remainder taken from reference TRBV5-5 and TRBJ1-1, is DAGVTQSPTHLIKTRGQQVTLRCSPISGHKSVSWYQQVLGQGPQFIFQYYEKEERGRGNFPDRFSARQFPNYSSELNVNALLLGDSALYLCASSLGGRGRTEAFFGQGTRLTVV.

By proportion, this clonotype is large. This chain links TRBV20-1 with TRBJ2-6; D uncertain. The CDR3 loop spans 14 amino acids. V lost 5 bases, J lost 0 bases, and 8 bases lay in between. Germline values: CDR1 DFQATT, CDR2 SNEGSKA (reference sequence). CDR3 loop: CSARITSGANVLTF. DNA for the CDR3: TGCAGTGCTCGCATCACCTCTGGGGCCAACGTCCTGACTTTC.

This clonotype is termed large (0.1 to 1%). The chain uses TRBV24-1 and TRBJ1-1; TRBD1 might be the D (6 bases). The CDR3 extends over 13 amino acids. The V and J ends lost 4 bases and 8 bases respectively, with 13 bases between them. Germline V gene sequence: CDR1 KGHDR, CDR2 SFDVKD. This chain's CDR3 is CATSDPDRMEAFF. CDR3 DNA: TGTGCCACCAGTGACCCCGACAGGATGGAAGCTTTCTTT.

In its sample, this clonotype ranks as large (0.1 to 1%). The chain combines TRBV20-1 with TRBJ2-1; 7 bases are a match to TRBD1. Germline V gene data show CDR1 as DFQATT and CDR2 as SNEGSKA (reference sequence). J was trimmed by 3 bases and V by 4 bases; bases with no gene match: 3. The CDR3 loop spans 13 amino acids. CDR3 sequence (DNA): TGCAGTGCTATAGGGACAGACTACAATGAGCAGTTCTTC. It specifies CSAIGTDYNEQFF.

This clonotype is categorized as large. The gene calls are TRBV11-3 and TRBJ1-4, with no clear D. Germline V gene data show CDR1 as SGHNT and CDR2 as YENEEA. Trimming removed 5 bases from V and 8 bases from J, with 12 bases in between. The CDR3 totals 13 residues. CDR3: CASSPQPGEKLFF. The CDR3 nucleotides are TGTGCCAGCAGCCCACAACCGGGGGAAAAACTGTTTTTT.